The clone carrying this T cell receptor (beta chain) was seen a single time. The target antigen is unknown. This sample stems from a study of monozygotic twins with cystic fibrosis. Assay used: immunoSEQ multiplex PCR; TCRdb lists only in-frame clones, some missing. The sample yields about 14,000 clones, roughly 98% seen once. Trimming took off 3 bases at V and 4 bases at J, with 9 bases between the two ends. Germline assignment: CDR1 WSHSY and CDR2 SAAADI. The CDR3 sequence is 13 residues long. The study's findings and limits: No link emerged between shared CDR3 counts and age, concordance or severity. Clonality was generally low (median around 0.009), higher in the most severe patients. Co-twins had the most similar V usage for 13 of 16 pairs, J for 8. Monozygotic CF twins shared more identical nucleotide clonotypes than unrelated patients.

Sequenced input: blood. V and J are TRBV10-2 and TRBJ1-2, with D unclear. The TCR comes from a girl aged 2 to 9 with cystic fibrosis. The CDR3 region is CASSDPSGYGYTF. DNA of the CDR3: TGCGCCAGCAGTGATCCGTCGGGCTATGGCTACACCTTC.